Here is one T cell receptor beta chain with its context. The specificity of this receptor is unknown. Base qualities were left out, and no much larger clone turns up one base away. This entry is derived from a study of blood T cells in healthy people across ages (dated by TCRdb to the mid-2010s). Regarding the research as a whole: Template switching captured roughly one uniquely barcoded TCR beta cDNA molecule per two T cells in model experiments. Age-related changes in TCR beta repertoire diversity were measured in the study by deep sequencing normalized with unique cDNA molecular identifiers. The donors were split into four age groups: young (average 16 years), middle-aged (nearly 40), aged (62) and long-lived (about 82). To avoid experimental bias, donors of different ages were randomly spread across the sequencing lanes. The study analyzed two additional independent replicas of 1 million unique cDNA reads from the same blood draw for two donors, one aged 18 to 30 and one aged 80 or older. The research as a whole found: Because profiling used bulk unsorted PBMCs, naive and antigen-experienced compartments could not be compared conclusively. Observed TCR beta diversity per million T cells fell roughly linearly with age, and a significant reduction was already apparent by age roughly 40. A strong correlation was found between observed TCR beta diversity and the percentage of naive T cells measured by flow cytometry. Compared with the aged group, the long-lived group had more naive CD4+ T cells, fewer expanded clones and increased TCR diversity, a pattern suggesting age selection. Estimates of total diversity based on one million sequenced T cells were regarded as lower bounds and as underestimates. Donor CMV infection status was unknown, potentially confounding age-related changes in expanded clonotypes.

Trimming at the junction amounts to 2 bases on V and 7 bases on J, and the germline ends lie 11 bases apart. The CDR3 spans 13 residues, from the cysteine through the phenylalanine. Here the CDR3 DNA is all that survives: 39 bases in frame from base 1. Taken from the germline V gene (reference sequence), the CDR1 and CDR2 loops are MNHNY and SVGAGI. The donors were under 40 Caucasian individuals from Russia, aged roughly 6 to 100 years, who were systemically healthy. Each donor gave about 10 milliliters of peripheral blood, drawn into EDTA-treated Vacutainer tubes. Ficoll-Paque density-gradient centrifugation was used to isolate PBMCs, with at least 6 million obtained per sample. Total RNA, at least 5 micrograms per sample, was extracted from PBMCs with Trizol reagent. Naive CD45RAhigh/CD27high T cell percentages were measured by flow cytometry on a PBMC aliquot from every donor. Receptor amplification or capture employed 5' RACE. A second roughly 6 to 11 cycle PCR used a sample-barcoded 5' primer and a J-beta primer mix. A template-switch 5' adaptor carrying 12 random nucleotides introduced a unique molecular identifier onto each TCR beta cDNA molecule. Each sample yielded at least 3 million CDR3-containing paired-end reads. First-strand cDNA was synthesized from all RNA with the Mint cDNA synthesis kit, primed by a TRBC-specific oligonucleotide. After uracil-DNA glycosylase treatment, a first 18-cycle PCR used universal primers M1SS and BC2_uni_R on all cDNA. As for the authors' bioinformatics: Normalization of each sample was performed by random selection of 1 million high-quality reads, each carrying a distinct molecular identifier. Reads sharing molecular identifiers were discarded rather than binned into consensus sequences. MiTCR, set to a Q25 quality threshold and the strictest error-elimination algorithm, was used for CDR3 identification, clonotype clustering and error correction. A nonparametric unseen species model with Euler transformation was used to estimate lower-bound total TCR beta diversity. TCRdb reanalyzed the raw reads on its own, using fastp at Q25 for trimming and MiXCR for clone calling, and kept in-frame beta chains. Each entry is one CDR3 protein sequence, shown with its most common DNA and genes. It is TCRdb's table, rather than the study itself, that gives the V and J calls and clone size. The sample table holds fewer than 2,000,000 distinct CDR3 sequences, of which about two fifths were seen once. Clones ranked in the top ten supply roughly 24% of the sample.

The sequence was obtained from a human donor in good health. Sequenced sample: blood. The chain uses TRBV6-6 and TRBJ1-1; TRBD1 is possibly the D segment (5 matching bases). CDR3 loop: CASSYAQGIEAFF. The sequenced DNA is TGTGCCAGCAGTTACGCTCAGGGAATTGAAGCTTTCTTT.